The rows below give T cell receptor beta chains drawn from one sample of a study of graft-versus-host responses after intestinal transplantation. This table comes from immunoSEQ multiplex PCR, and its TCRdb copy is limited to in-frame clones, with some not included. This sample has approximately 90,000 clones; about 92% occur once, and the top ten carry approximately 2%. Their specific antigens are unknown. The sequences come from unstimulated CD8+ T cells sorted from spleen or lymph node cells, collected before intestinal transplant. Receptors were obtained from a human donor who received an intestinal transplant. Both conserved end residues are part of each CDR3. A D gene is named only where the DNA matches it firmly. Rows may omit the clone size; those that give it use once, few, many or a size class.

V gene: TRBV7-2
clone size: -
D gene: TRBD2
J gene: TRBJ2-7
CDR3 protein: CASSLPAGIAGGPYEQYF
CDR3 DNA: TGTGCCAGCAGCTTACCGGCCGGGATAGCGGGGGGGCCCTACGAGCAGTACTTC

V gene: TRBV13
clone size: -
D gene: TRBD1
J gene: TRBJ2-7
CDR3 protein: CASSSQFTTGAYEQYF
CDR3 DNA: TGTGCCAGCAGCTCCCAGTTCACGACAGGGGCCTACGAGCAGTACTTC

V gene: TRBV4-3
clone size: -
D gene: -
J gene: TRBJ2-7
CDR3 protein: CASSHGQHGTYEQYF
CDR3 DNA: TGCGCCAGCAGCCACGGACAGCATGGGACCTACGAGCAGTACTTC

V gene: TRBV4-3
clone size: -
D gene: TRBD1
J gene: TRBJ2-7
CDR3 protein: CASSQDKAGGYEQYF
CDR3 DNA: TGCGCCAGTAGCCAAGATAAGGCAGGGGGCTACGAGCAGTACTTC

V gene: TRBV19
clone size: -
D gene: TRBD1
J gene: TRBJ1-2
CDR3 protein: CASNRGSGYTF
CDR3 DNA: TGTGCCAGCAACAGGGGGTCTGGCTACACCTTC

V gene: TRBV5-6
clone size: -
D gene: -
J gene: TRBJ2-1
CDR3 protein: CASSSGFGGLNNEQFF
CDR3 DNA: TGTGCCAGCAGCTCGGGGTTTGGGGGCCTTAACAATGAGCAGTTCTTC

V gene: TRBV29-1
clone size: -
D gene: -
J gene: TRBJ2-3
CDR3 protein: CSGRSDTQYF
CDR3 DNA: TGCAGCGGGAGGTCAGATACGCAGTATTTT

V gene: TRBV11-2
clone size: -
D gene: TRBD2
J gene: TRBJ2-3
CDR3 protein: CASSSGVPGLASSTDTQYF
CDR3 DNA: TGTGCCAGCAGCTCGGGGGTCCCGGGACTAGCGTCTAGCACAGATACGCAGTATTTT

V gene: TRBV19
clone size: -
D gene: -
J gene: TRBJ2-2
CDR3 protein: CASSMGAGLPGELFF
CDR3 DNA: TGTGCCAGTAGTATGGGTGCAGGGCTCCCCGGGGAGCTGTTTTTT

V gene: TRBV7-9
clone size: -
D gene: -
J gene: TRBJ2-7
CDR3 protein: CASSLSGGAGEQYF
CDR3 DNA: TGTGCCAGCAGCTTAAGTGGGGGGGCGGGGGAGCAGTACTTC

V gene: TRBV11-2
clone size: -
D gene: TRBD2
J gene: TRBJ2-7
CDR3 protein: CASSLERGGYEQYF
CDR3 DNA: TGTGCCAGCAGCTTAGAGCGGGGGGGCTACGAGCAGTACTTC

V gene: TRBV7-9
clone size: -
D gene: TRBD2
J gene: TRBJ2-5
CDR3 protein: CAGEGGAGETQYF
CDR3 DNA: TGTGCCGGGGAGGGAGGGGCCGGGGAGACCCAGTACTTC

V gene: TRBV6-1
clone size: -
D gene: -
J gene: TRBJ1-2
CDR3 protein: CASSAPDSNYGYTF
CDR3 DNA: TGTGCCAGCAGTGCACCCGACAGTAACTATGGCTACACCTTC

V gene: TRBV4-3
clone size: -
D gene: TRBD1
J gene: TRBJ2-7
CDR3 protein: CASSQEARTGEPYEQYF
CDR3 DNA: TGCGCCAGCAGCCAAGAGGCCCGGACAGGGGAACCCTACGAGCAGTACTTC

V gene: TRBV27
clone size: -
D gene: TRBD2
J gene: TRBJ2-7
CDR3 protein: CASITYGTSGHYEQYF
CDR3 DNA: TGTGCCAGCATCACCTACGGGACTAGCGGCCACTACGAGCAGTACTTC

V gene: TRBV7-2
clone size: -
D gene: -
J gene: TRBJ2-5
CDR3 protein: CASSDYGQETQYF
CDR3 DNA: TGTGCCAGCAGCGACTATGGCCAAGAGACCCAGTACTTC

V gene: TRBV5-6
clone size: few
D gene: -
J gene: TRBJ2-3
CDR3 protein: CASSLGSVDTQYF
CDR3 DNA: TGTGCCAGCAGCCTGGGAAGCGTGGATACGCAGTATTTT

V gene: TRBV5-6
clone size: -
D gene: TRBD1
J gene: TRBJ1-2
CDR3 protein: CASSLGTGPINYGYTF
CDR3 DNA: TGTGCCAGCAGCTTGGGGACAGGACCCATTAACTATGGCTACACCTTC

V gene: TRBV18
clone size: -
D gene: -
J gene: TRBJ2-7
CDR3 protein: CASSVLAGEQYF
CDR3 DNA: TGTGCCAGCTCGGTCCTTGCGGGTGAGCAGTACTTC

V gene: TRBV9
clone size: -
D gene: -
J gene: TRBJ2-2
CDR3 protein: CASSVDGGAPITGELFF
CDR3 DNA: TGTGCCAGCAGCGTAGACGGGGGAGCCCCCATCACCGGGGAGCTGTTTTTT

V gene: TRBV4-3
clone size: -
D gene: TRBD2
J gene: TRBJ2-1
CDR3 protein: CASSQETSGGAEGGSYNEQFF
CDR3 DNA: TGCGCCAGCAGCCAAGAAACTAGCGGGGGGGCGGAAGGGGGGTCCTACAATGAGCAGTTCTTC

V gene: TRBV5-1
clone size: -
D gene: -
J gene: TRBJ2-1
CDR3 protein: CASSSPGYGEQFF
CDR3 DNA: TGCGCCAGCAGCTCCCCGGGTTACGGTGAGCAGTTCTTC

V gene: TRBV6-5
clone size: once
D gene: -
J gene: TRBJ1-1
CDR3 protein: CASSYSNWALNTEAFF
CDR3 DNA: TGTGCCAGCAGTTACTCCAATTGGGCTTTGAACACTGAAGCTTTCTTT

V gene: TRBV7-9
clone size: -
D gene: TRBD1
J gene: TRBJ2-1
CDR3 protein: CASSAGTGDAYNEQFF
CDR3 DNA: TGTGCCAGCAGCGCCGGGACAGGGGACGCCTACAATGAGCAGTTCTTC

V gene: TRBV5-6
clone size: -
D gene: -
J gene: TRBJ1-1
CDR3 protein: CASSLQGSFAEAFF
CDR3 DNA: TGTGCCAGCTCCTTACAGGGTTCCTTCGCTGAAGCTTTCTTT

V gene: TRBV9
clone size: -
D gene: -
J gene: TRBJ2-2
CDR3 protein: CASSPLTGELFF
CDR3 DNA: TGTGCCAGCAGCCCCTTAACCGGGGAGCTGTTTTTT

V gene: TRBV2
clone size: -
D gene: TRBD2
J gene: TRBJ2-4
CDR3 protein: CASRTSGGVVDIQYF
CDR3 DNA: TGTGCCAGCAGAACTAGCGGGGGGGTAGTGGACATTCAGTACTTC

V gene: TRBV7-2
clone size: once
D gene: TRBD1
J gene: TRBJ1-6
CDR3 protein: CASSLGGTGGVLNSPLHF
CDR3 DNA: TGTGCCAGCAGCCTTGGAGGGACAGGGGGCGTCCTGAATTCACCCCTCCACTTT

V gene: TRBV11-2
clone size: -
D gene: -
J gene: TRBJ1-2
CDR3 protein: CASSLGRDGYF
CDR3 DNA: TGTGCCAGCAGCTTGGGGCGGGACGGATACTTC

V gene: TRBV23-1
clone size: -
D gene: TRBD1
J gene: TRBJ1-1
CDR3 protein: CASRRQGRVTEAFF
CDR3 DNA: TGCGCCAGCAGACGACAGGGGAGGGTGACTGAAGCTTTCTTT

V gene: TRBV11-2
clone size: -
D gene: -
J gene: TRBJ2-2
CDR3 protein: CASSSGSLNTGELFF
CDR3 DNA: TGTGCCAGCAGCTCTGGGAGTTTGAACACCGGGGAGCTGTTTTTT

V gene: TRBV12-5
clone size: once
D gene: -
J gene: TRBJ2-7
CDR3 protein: CASLLSTDSYEQYF
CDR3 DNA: TGTGCTAGTTTACTATCGACAGACTCCTACGAGCAGTACTTC

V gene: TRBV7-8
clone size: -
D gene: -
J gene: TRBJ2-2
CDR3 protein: CASSSQVTGELFF
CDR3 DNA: TGTGCCAGCAGCTCACAGGTCACCGGGGAGCTGTTTTTT

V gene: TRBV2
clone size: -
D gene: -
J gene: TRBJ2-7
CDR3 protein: CASSDNRDTSNYEQYF
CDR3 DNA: TGTGCCAGCAGTGATAACCGGGACACCTCAAACTACGAGCAGTACTTC

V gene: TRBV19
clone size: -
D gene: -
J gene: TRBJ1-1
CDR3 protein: CASSTSGTPRAEAFF
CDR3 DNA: TGTGCCAGTAGTACCTCCGGGACACCAAGAGCTGAAGCTTTCTTT

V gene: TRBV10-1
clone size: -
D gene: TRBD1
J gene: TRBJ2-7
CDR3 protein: CASSPGTGDSFYEQYF
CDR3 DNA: TGCGCCAGCAGCCCTGGGACAGGGGACTCCTTTTACGAGCAGTACTTC

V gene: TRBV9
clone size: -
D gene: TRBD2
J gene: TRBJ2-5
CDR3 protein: CASSVEASGLQETQYF
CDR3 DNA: TGTGCCAGCAGCGTAGAGGCTAGCGGACTCCAAGAGACCCAGTACTTC

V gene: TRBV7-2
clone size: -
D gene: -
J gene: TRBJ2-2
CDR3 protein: CASSFRQVRGTGELFF
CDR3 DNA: TGTGCCAGCAGCTTCAGACAGGTTAGAGGCACCGGGGAGCTGTTTTTT

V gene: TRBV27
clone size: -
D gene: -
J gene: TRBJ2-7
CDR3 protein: CASSLIGQSSYEQYF
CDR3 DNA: TGTGCCAGCAGTTTAATTGGACAAAGCTCCTACGAGCAGTACTTC

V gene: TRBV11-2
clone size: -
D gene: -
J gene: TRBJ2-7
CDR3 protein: CASSATEQGLGDEQYF
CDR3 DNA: TGTGCCAGCAGCGCAACTGAACAAGGGTTAGGGGACGAGCAGTACTTC

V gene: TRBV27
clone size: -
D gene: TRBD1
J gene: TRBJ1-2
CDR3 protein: CASSPTGVGLYGYTF
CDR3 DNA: TGTGCCAGCAGTCCTACAGGGGTGGGACTCTATGGCTACACCTTC

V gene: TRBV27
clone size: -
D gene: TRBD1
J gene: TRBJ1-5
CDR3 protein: CASGAGGNQPQHF
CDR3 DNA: TGTGCCAGTGGGGCAGGGGGGAATCAGCCCCAGCATTTT

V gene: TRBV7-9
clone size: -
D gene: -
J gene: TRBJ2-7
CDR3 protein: CASSFEKYEQYF
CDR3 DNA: TGTGCCAGCAGCTTTGAGAAATACGAGCAGTACTTC

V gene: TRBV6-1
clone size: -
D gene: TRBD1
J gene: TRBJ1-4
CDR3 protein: CASRKTGGNEKLFF
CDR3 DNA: TGTGCCAGCAGAAAGACAGGGGGAAATGAAAAACTGTTTTTT

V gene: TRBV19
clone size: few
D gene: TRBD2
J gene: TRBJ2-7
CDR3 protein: CASSILAGGAWGAYEQYF
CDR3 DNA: TGTGCCAGTAGTATCCTAGCGGGGGGAGCCTGGGGAGCATACGAGCAGTACTTC

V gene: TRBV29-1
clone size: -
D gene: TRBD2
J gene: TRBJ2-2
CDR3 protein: CSVVSTAGTGELFF
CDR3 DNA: TGCAGCGTTGTCTCGACAGCGGGAACCGGGGAGCTGTTTTTT

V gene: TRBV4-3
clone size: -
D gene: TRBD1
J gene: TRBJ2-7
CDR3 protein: CASSQDRSGGPLGEQYF
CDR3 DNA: TGCGCCAGCAGCCAAGATAGGTCAGGGGGCCCCCTAGGCGAGCAGTACTTC

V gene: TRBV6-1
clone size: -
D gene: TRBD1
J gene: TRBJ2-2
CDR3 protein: CASRAGTGGGGELFF
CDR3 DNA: TGTGCCAGCAGGGCCGGGACAGGGGGCGGGGGGGAGCTGTTTTTT

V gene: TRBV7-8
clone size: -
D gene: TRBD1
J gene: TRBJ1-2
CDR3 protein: CASSLHTGTGNNGYTF
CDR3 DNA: TGTGCCAGCAGCTTGCATACCGGGACAGGGAATAATGGCTACACCTTC

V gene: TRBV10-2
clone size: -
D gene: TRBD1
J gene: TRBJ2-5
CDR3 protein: CASSATGSGPKTQYF
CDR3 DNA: TGCGCCAGCAGTGCGACAGGGTCGGGTCCAAAGACCCAGTACTTC

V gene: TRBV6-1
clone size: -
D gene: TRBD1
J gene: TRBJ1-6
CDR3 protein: CASSGVQGATDSPLHF
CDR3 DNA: TGTGCCAGCAGTGGGGTCCAGGGGGCGACCGATTCACCCCTCCACTTT

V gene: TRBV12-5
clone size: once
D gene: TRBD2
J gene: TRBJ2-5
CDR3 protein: CASGPPGLQETQYF
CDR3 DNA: TGTGCTAGTGGCCCTCCGGGACTACAAGAGACCCAGTACTTC

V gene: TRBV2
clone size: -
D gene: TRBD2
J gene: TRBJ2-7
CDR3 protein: CASTSPAGGSYEQYF
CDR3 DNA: TGTGCCAGCACTAGCCCGGCGGGGGGGTCCTACGAGCAGTACTTC

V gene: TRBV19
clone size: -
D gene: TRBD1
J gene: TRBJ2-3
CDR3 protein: CASHSGQRTDTQYF
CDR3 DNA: TGTGCCAGTCATTCGGGACAGCGCACAGATACGCAGTATTTT

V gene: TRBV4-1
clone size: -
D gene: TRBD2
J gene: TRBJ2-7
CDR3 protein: CASSQGGGFSYEQYF
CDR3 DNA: TGCGCCAGCAGCCAAGGGGGAGGGTTTTCCTACGAGCAGTACTTC

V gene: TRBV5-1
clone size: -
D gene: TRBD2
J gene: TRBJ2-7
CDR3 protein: CASSFTGTSPYEQYF
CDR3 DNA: TGCGCCAGCAGCTTTACCGGGACTAGCCCTTACGAGCAGTACTTC

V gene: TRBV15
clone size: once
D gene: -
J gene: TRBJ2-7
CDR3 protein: CATSRDLRGGTYEQYF
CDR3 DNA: TGTGCCACCAGCAGAGATTTGAGGGGGGGTACCTACGAGCAGTACTTC